This note documents a single T cell receptor beta chain sequence. The sample originates from a study of blood T cell repertoires in COVID-19. Study-wide context: The samples span acute and convalescent COVID-19 from the United States, Italy and Spain.

Method: immunoSEQ multiplex PCR; TCRdb's copy keeps in-frame clones and lacks some. The sample has more than 85,000 clones, roughly 88% seen once. This CDR3 is built from 15 residues. V was pared by 7 bases and J by 0 bases, with 13 bases between. The germline CDR1 and CDR2 sequences are LNHDA and SQIVND (reference sequence). The J gene is TRBJ1-3, the V gene TRBV19; D uncertain. The source of this sequence is a woman aged 55-70 years with acute or convalescent COVID-19. The sample consisted of peripheral blood. The CDR3 loop reads CASTTAGDSGNTIYF. CDR3 coding DNA: TGTGCCAGTACTACCGCCGGGGACTCTGGAAACACCATATATTTT.